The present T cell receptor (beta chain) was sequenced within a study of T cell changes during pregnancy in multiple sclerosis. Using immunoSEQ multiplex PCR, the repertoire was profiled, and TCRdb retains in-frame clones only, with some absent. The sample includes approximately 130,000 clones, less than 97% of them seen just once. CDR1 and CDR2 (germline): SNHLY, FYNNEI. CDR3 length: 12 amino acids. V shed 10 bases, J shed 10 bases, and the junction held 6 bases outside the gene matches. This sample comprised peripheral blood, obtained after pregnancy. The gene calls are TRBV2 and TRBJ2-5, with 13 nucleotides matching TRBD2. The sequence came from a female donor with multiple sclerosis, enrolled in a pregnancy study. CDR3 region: CATGLAGEVQYF. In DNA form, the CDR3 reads TGTGCCACCGGACTAGCGGGAGAAGTCCAGTACTTC.